The T cell receptor (beta chain) under discussion was sequenced for a study of human T cells and chemical hapten exposure. This CDR3 has 14 amino acids. V lost 2 bases and J lost 2, with 6 bases in between. Germline loops: CDR1 SEHNR, CDR2 FQNEAQ (reference sequence). At least ten counts were recorded for this clonotype. Its specificity is not known. Study outcomes and limitations: There were significantly more large CDR3 similarity clusters among expanded TCRs than among controls.

Time point indicated: pre-sensitization, week 0. Treatment: therapeutic diphenylcyclopropenone sensitization with weekly scalp DPC. TCRdb redid the calling of the RACE reads with MiXCR, one entry per CDR3 protein. This sample has about 51,000 distinct CDR3 sequences; approximately 8.8% occur once, and the top ten carry around 14%. The material was whole blood, obtained in connection with sensitization to the hapten diphenylcyclopropenone (DPC). This chain joins TRBV7-9 and TRBJ2-2, with D unresolved. This receptor was identified in a woman between 35 and 50 years old with alopecia areata. Some clones in this sample may be carry-over from other donors' samples. CDR3 sequence (DNA): TGTGCCAGCAGCTTATGGGAAAACACCGGGGAGCTGTTTTTT. This gives the protein CASSLWENTGELFF.